This T cell receptor (beta chain) was retrieved from a study of beta chain features in type 1 diabetes listed by TCRdb under 2018. In terms of the full investigation: Patients and healthy donors did not differ in mean age, gender distribution, total cell number or subset yield. In the study, recently diagnosed type 1 diabetes patients and matched healthy donors were compared on the TCRB repertoires of their sorted circulating CD4+ T cell subsets. A total of 85 million to 110 million sorted cells were examined across all samples, and RNA yield correlated strongly with the number of cells per subset. Naive and central memory subsets were obtained from all 28 donors, but regulatory and stem cell-like memory subsets were isolated from only 8 patients and about 8 healthy donors. Summary of the overall study and its limitations: At VDJ recombination sites, type 1 diabetes patients had fewer insertions and more deleted nucleotides, which implies abnormalities in thymic rearrangement. Sequencing cDNA rather than genomic DNA could over-represent highly expressing activated cells, although activation and CD3 levels did not differ between groups. Type 1 diabetes patients showed a moderate but significant shortening of TCRB CDR3 length in all four CD4+ subsets. Because small numbers of individuals were included in the HLA sub-analyses, any influence of HLA type on TCRB rearrangement was left unresolved. Naive, central memory and regulatory TCRB repertoires appeared more similar among patients than among healthy donors. PCR may preferentially amplify shorter templates, but because patient and control samples were amplified and corrected together, any resulting skew would affect both groups equally.

This clone was counted a few times. Its antigen remains undetermined. No base qualities exist here, and no much larger clone lies one base off it. The entire amount of isolated RNA was reverse transcribed using the High Capacity cDNA Reverse Transcription Kit, so the sequenced TCRB transcripts were expressed ones. Deep immunoSEQ sequencing was performed on naive, central memory and regulatory T cell samples, with an average of roughly 3.6 million total reads per sample. After sorted cells were lysed in RLT buffer, RNA was extracted with DNase-treated RNeasy Micro or Mini kits, with the choice depending on cell number. To prevent cross-contamination, each cell subset was processed individually, whereas patient and healthy donor samples were processed jointly. Using the immunoSEQ multiplex PCR, TCRB sequences were amplified from cDNA into 87-bp fragments spanning the CDR3 region. Amplicons were sequenced on the Illumina HiSeq platform. The published analysis was carried out like this. PCR bias was corrected computationally using synthetic template baselines, and reads within Hamming distance 2 were collapsed, with unmergeable singletons discarded. Reads were aligned to IMGT to assign V, D and J genes, CDR3 length, and insertions or deletions at six rearrangement sites. Clonotype counts were normalized to sorted cell number within each subset before computing true diversity and Gini coefficients with the tcR R package. Repertoire sharing was quantified using the overlap coefficient calculated on TCRB nucleotide sequences. As a proxy for the pre-selection repertoire, out-of-frame TCRB sequences from naive cells were analyzed. Drawn from immuneACCESS, this table holds only the in-frame rearrangements with V and J called that TCRdb kept. Clones are partly lost; checked studies trace under half to an unresolved V gene and leave the rest unexplained. That table is the source of V, J and clone size, and D and trimming were worked out from the DNA. The sample profile shows some 660,000 clones; over 13% of them were found once. 0.035% to 0.045% of the sample belongs to the ten largest clones.

From each donor, a single peripheral blood sample of about 120 mL on average was drawn into heparinised tubes. A BD FACSAria II and a panel including CD45RO, CCR7, CD25, CD127, CD95 and CD27 were used to sort naive, central memory, regulatory and stem cell-like memory CD4+ T cells. All sorted populations exceeded 95% purity. Right away, PBMCs were isolated by Lymphoprep density gradient centrifugation and were stained directly, with no culture step. To minimize batch effects, samples were stained and sorted in pairs, one healthy donor with one patient per experiment. Including cysteine and phenylalanine, the CDR3 has 15 amino acids. The entry retains the CDR3 DNA only, 45 bases that are in frame from base 1. V has 4 bases trimmed and J has 5 bases trimmed; junction bases matching no gene number 7. CDR1 KGHSH and CDR2 LQKENI are derived from the germline V gene.

The specimen was naive CD4+ T cells from blood. The cell subset or site label here, explained by the study, means: true naive CD4+ T cells. Recombination connected TRBV18 to TRBJ2-2; TRBD1 lines up with 7 middle nucleotides. This receptor was obtained from a man in his late teens or twenties with type 1 diabetes. The CDR3 in this case is CASSLGQEKTGELFF. The DNA sequence follows: TGTGCCAGCTCACTCGGACAGGAAAAAACCGGGGAGCTGTTTTTT.